Relative to its sample, the clone carrying this TCR delta chain is large (0.1 to 1%). Its antigen remains unidentified. Germline V gene data show CDR1 as GEAIGNYY and CDR2 as EKD. The CDR3 is 19 amino acids. The junction had 7 bases not matched to a gene; V was cut back by 2 bases and J by 0 bases. TCRdb reprocessed the RT-PCR reads through CATT. This sample has 400 to 500 delta-chain clones, with 35% to 50% found just once. The data are from a study of gammadelta T cells in human blood. Whole-study results and caveats: Right after birth, innate γδ T cells reportedly expanded polyclonally after microbial exposure.

The TCR sequence derives from a human donor. The sequenced material came from Vgamma9Vdelta2 gamma-delta T cells from infant blood. The J gene is TRDJ3, the V gene TRDV2; TRDD3 aligns across 9 bases. CDR3 loop: CACDILLGDGSWDTRQMFF. In DNA, the CDR3 is TGTGCCTGTGACATCCTACTGGGGGACGGCTCCTGGGACACCCGACAGATGTTTTTC.